This T cell receptor beta chain was profiled in a study of CD8+CD57+ T cells in acquired aplastic anemia. Study at large: Sorted CD4+ and CD8+ cells yielded roughly 3 ug of DNA on average.

Findings and limits, study-wide: Between patients and controls, CD8+ Simpson's diversity did not vary significantly. Shared by patients and controls, approximately 28 CD8+ CDR3s were abundant in patients.

The germline V gene has CDR1 DFQATT and CDR2 SNEGSKA (reference sequence). The CDR3 runs 13 residues. Template material for TCR beta VDJ and CDR3 profiling consisted of genomic DNA. TCRdb reprocessed the reads via MiXCR and lists one record per CDR3 protein. The table has 150,000 to 200,000 distinct CDR3 sequences, 64% seen once. In regard to this clonotype: Its specificity is not known.

The gene calls are TRBV20-1 and TRBJ2-3; the D gene is possibly TRBD1 (6 bases). Material: sorted CD4+, CD8+, or CD8+CD57+ T cells (not recorded which) from PBMCs. This TCR was sampled from a human donor with severe aplastic anemia or a healthy control (not recorded which). CDR3 nucleotides: TGCAGCTGGGCAGGGGATGAGGGAGATACGCAGTATTTT. This gives the protein CSWAGDEGDTQYF.